The source of this T cell receptor (beta chain) is a study of cytomegalovirus exposure and HLA in healthy donors. Study conclusions and caveats: Productive rates of about 87% or about 30% were seen for most TCR beta V segments in an earlier analysis.

In the PCR, 60 Vbeta and 13 Jbeta primers were used. How the authors handled the data: Later, an analysis found roughly 80 million unique TCR beta chains, and 9.5 million to 11 million of these were shared. Only in-frame clones appear in the TCRdb table, and some are missing; sequencing was by immunoSEQ multiplex PCR. The DNA gave D and trimming, while V, J and clone size come from that table. The sample holds about 75,000 clones; more than 75% are singletons and the top ten take 1.9%. About this clone: Its antigen is not known. This specimen includes other DNA sequences encoding the same CDR3.

Looked up from germline, CDR1 is MDHEN and CDR2 is SYDVKM. There are 12 residues in the CDR3. V gave up 3 bases and J gave up 2 bases, with 2 bases separating them. Sequenced input: PBMCs. This receptor was taken from a man aged 18 to 30 in good health and CMV-seronegative. The chain has TRBV28 and TRBJ1-5; no clear D. DNA for the CDR3: TGTGCCAGCAGTTTCGGCAATCAGCCCCAGCATTTT. As protein: CASSFGNQPQHF. The whole variable domain, remainder taken from reference TRBV28 and TRBJ1-5, is DVKVTQSSRYLVKRTGEKVFLECVQDMDHENMFWYRQDPGLGLRLIYFSYDVKMKEKGDIPEGYSVSREKKERFSLILESASTNQTSMYLCASSFGNQPQHFGDGTRLSIL.